These 29 T cell receptor beta chains came from one sample sequenced in a study of blood T cell repertoires in COVID-19. Some clones are missing from TCRdb's copy, which holds only in-frame ones; the method was immunoSEQ multiplex PCR. Of about 35,000 clones detected, 65% to 85% appear once; the ten largest clones hold approximately 9.1%. The specimen was peripheral blood. Receptors originate from a man in his 60s in a cohort sampled during active COVID-19.

This chain connects TRBV6-2 or TRBV6-3 to TRBJ1-6; 8 bases agree with TRBD1. The CDR3 runs 15 residues. Trimming cost V 3 bases and J 5 bases; bases outside gene matches: 3. Per the germline V gene, CDR1 is MNHEY and CDR2 is SVGEGT. CDR3 nucleotide sequence: TGTGCCAGCAGTTATGCGGGACAGGATAATTCACCCCTCCACTTT. Translation gives CASSYAGQDNSPLHF.

The chain combines TRBV5-4 with TRBJ2-7; a weak D match, TRBD1 (5 bases). In germline, CDR1 is SGHNT, CDR2 YYREEE (reference sequence). The CDR3 covers 15 residues. V shed 0 bases and J shed 7 bases, with 17 bases lying between them. CDR3 nucleotide sequence: TGTGCCAGCAGCTTGGGAGGCGGTGGAGCAGGGGAGCAGTACTTC. Its protein product is CASSLGGGGAGEQYF.

V usage is TRBV10-2 and J usage is TRBJ2-1; the match to TRBD2 covers 10 bases. J was trimmed by 2 bases and V by 9 bases; bases with no gene match: 7. Germline loops: CDR1 WSHSY, CDR2 SAAADI. The CDR3 extends over 15 amino acids. The CDR3 reads CASRGTSVTYNEQFF. The CDR3 nucleotides read TGCGCCAGTAGAGGGACTAGCGTCACCTACAATGAGCAGTTCTTC.

This chain uses TRBV7-3 with TRBJ2-7; TRBD1 is a possible D gene (7 bases). V lost 5 bases and J lost 6, with 17 bases in between. CDR1 is SGHTA and CDR2 is FQGTGA in the germline V gene. The CDR3 consists of 14 residues. DNA for the CDR3: TGTGCCAGCAGCCCCACAGGGGACGGGGGCGAGCAGTACTTC. This sequence encodes CASSPTGDGGEQYF.

The table lists this clone with a few counts. The chain carries TRBV28 and TRBJ2-4, with D possibly TRBD2 on 6 matching bases. This CDR3 comprises 16 residues. Trimming shortened V by 9 bases and J by 0 bases, and 18 bases separated the two germline ends. Germline lookup yields CDR1 MDHEN and CDR2 SYDVKM. The CDR3 sequence is CASGVGGAVAKNIQYF. CDR3 sequence (DNA): TGTGCCAGTGGGGTGGGGGGTGCGGTAGCCAAAAACATTCAGTACTTC.

This chain joins TRBV9 and TRBJ1-4; unclear D gene. This CDR3 has 13 residues. CDR1 SGDLS and CDR2 YYNGEE come from the germline V gene. The V and J ends lost 2 bases and 9 bases respectively, with 11 bases between them. The CDR3 sequence is CASSVDGGQKLFF. Written as DNA, the CDR3 is TGTGCCAGCAGCGTCGATGGCGGGCAAAAACTGTTTTTT.

The chain carries TRBV10-3 and TRBJ2-7; 7 positions agree with TRBD2. J gave up 3 bases and V 2 bases, and 4 bases lay outside the gene matches. This CDR3 spans 14 amino acids. Germline lookup yields CDR1 ENHRY and CDR2 SYGVKD. CDR3 loop: CAISEGLGDYEQYF. The DNA of the CDR3 is TGTGCCATCAGTGAGGGACTAGGAGACTACGAGCAGTACTTC.

The chain recombines TRBV6-6 with TRBJ1-5; the D is unclear. The CDR3 spans 13 residues. From germline, CDR1 is MNHNY and CDR2 SVGAGI (reference sequence). V was cut by 6 bases and J by 6 bases, with 12 bases left in between. The CDR3 protein is CASSPLPPQPQHF. CDR3 bases: TGTGCCAGCAGCCCCCTACCGCCTCAGCCCCAGCATTTT.

The chain uses TRBV6-1 and TRBJ1-2, with 8 bases fitting TRBD1. The germline V gene encodes CDR1 MNHNS and CDR2 SASEGT. J was trimmed by 1 base and V by 1 base; bases with no gene match: 2. This CDR3 comprises 15 residues. The CDR3 DNA follows: TGTGCCAGCAGTGAAGGGACAGGGTATAACTATGGCTACACCTTC. Protein product: CASSEGTGYNYGYTF.

V gene TRBV19 combines with J gene TRBJ1-6; the match to TRBD1 covers 7 bases. The germline V gene encodes CDR1 LNHDA and CDR2 SQIVND (reference sequence). The CDR3 contains 18 residues. Unmatched junction bases numbered 8, after V lost 3 bases and J lost 0 bases. The CDR3 sequence: CASSMARTGSSYNSPLHF. DNA of the CDR3: TGTGCCAGTAGTATGGCTAGGACAGGTAGCTCCTATAATTCACCCCTCCACTTT.

J is TRBJ1-2 and V is TRBV6-5; 9 bases fit TRBD1. The CDR3 sequence is 13 residues long. The germline V gene has CDR1 MNHEY and CDR2 SVGAGI. The V and J ends lost 5 bases and 6 bases, in that order; junction bases with no gene match: 4. CDR3 DNA sequence: TGTGCCAGCAGTCACAGGACAGGGGATGGCTACACCTTC. Protein product: CASSHRTGDGYTF.

This clone was counted only a few times. The rearrangement links TRBV4-3 to TRBJ1-1, with D tentatively TRBD1 (5 bases). The CDR3 extends over 15 amino acids. Germline values: CDR1 LGHNA, CDR2 YSLEER. Trimming cost V 3 bases and J 0 bases, with 11 bases left between them. The CDR3 here is CASSQGGGMNTEAFF. The CDR3 DNA sequence: TGCGCCAGCAGCCAGGGGGGGGGTATGAACACTGAAGCTTTCTTT.

The rearrangement uses TRBV20-1 and TRBJ2-4, with TRBD2 as a possible D gene (5 bases). CDR1 and CDR2 from the germline V gene are DFQATT and SNEGSKA (reference sequence). V was trimmed by 3 bases and J by 5 bases, leaving 11 bases between them. CDR3 length equals 13 residues. As DNA, the CDR3 is TGCAGTGCTAGTCCTACCGGGGAAAACATTCAGTACTTC. This translates into CSASPTGENIQYF.

This clone has a handful of counts. The genes are TRBV11-2 and TRBJ1-1; D is undetermined. The germline V and J ends were trimmed by 1 base and 7 bases, with 10 bases remaining between them. This CDR3 has 13 amino acids. Germline V gene data show CDR1 as SGHAT and CDR2 as FQNNGV. The chain's CDR3 is CASSLVSRVEAFF. The CDR3 nucleotides read TGTGCCAGCAGCTTAGTCTCGAGGGTTGAAGCTTTCTTT.

This clone was picked up a small number of times. This chain links TRBV7-2 with TRBJ2-7; D unresolved. The length of the CDR3 is 15 residues. V was trimmed by 5 bases and J by 4 bases, leaving 18 bases between them. Per the germline V gene, CDR1 is SGHTA and CDR2 is FQGNSA. In DNA, the CDR3 is TGTGCCAGCAGCCTATCGTGGGCACCCCGTTACGAGCAGTACTTC. Translation gives CASSLSWAPRYEQYF. Filled out from reference TRBV7-2 and TRBJ2-7, the complete variable domain reads GAGVSQSPSNKVTEKGKDVELRCDPISGHTALYWYRQSLGQGLEFLIYFQGNSAPDKSGLPSDRFSAERTGGSVSTLTIQRTQQEDSAVYLCASSLSWAPRYEQYFGPGTRLTVT.

The CDR3: CSAGTTSTDTQYF. CDR3 DNA sequence: TGCAGCGCGGGGACTACAAGCACAGATACGCAGTATTTT. The rearrangement links TRBV29-1 to TRBJ2-3, with 7 bases matching TRBD2. Looked up from germline, CDR1 is SQVTM and CDR2 is ANQGSEA. CDR3 length equals 13 residues. V lost 7 bases to trimming and J lost 0 bases; unmatched junction nucleotides: 4.

This chain joins TRBV4-1 and TRBJ1-2; 8 nucleotides line up with TRBD1. The V segment lost 2 bases and the J segment 5 bases; nucleotides outside the gene matches: 4. Germline values: CDR1 MGHRA, CDR2 YSYEKL. The CDR3 totals 14 residues. The CDR3 spells CASSQSGQGYGYTF. Here the CDR3 DNA reads TGCGCCAGCAGCCAATCCGGACAGGGATATGGCTACACCTTC.

The gene calls are TRBV19 and TRBJ1-1, with 8 bases fitting TRBD1. CDR1 and CDR2 (germline): LNHDA, SQIVND (reference sequence). V shed 7 bases and J 4 bases; nucleotides not matched to a gene: 8. This CDR3 is built from 14 residues. In DNA form, the CDR3 reads TGTGCCAGTACCATCACAGGGGGGGGCACTGAAGCTTTCTTT. This codes for CASTITGGGTEAFF. Supplemented by reference TRBV19 and TRBJ1-1, the full variable domain reads DGGITQSPKYLFRKEGQNVTLSCEQNLNHDAMYWYRQDPGQGLRLIYYSQIVNDFQKGDIAEGYSVSREKKESFPLTVTSAQKNPTAFYLCASTITGGGTEAFFGQGTRLTVV.

The rearrangement uses TRBV12-5 and TRBJ2-1; D not certain. The CDR3 is 12 amino acids. V was shortened by 6 bases and J by 5 bases, with 8 bases between the two germline ends. Germline assignment: CDR1 LGHNT and CDR2 FRNRAP. CDR3 DNA sequence: TGTGCTAGTGGGAAGCTGAACAATGAGCAGTTCTTC. Translating it yields CASGKLNNEQFF. The full variable domain, its missing parts supplied by reference TRBV12-5 and TRBJ2-1, is DARVTQTPRHKVTEMGQEVTMRCQPILGHNTVFWYRQTMMQGLELLAYFRNRAPLDDSGMPKDRFSAEMPDATLATLKIQPSEPRDSAVYFCASGKLNNEQFFGPGTRLTVL.

J is TRBJ2-7 and V is TRBV11-2, with 9 bases fitting TRBD2. The CDR3 is 18 amino acids. Per the germline V gene, CDR1 is SGHAT and CDR2 is FQNNGV. V gave up 2 bases and J gave up 13 bases; unmatched junction bases: 24. The CDR3 sequence: CASSLTSPRTASGAQIYF. The CDR3 coding sequence is TGTGCCAGCAGCTTAACCTCCCCCCGCACGGCTAGCGGGGCCCAGATCTACTTC. The full variable domain, completed using reference TRBV11-2 and TRBJ2-7, is EAGVAQSPRYKIIEKRQSVAFWCNPISGHATLYWYQQILGQGPKLLIQFQNNGVVDDSQLPKDRFSAERLKGVDSTLKIQPAKLEDSAVYLCASSLTSPRTASGAQIYFGPGTRLTVT.

The table lists this clone with a few counts. The genes are TRBV7-9 and TRBJ2-2; possible D gene TRBD2, 6 bases. V lost 3 bases and J lost 2, with 16 bases in between. CDR1 and CDR2 (germline): SEHNR, FQNEAQ (reference sequence). The CDR3 runs 17 residues. CDR3 in amino acids: CASSLGGLEINTGELFF. The CDR3, as DNA: TGTGCCAGCAGCTTGGGGGGACTCGAAATAAACACCGGGGAGCTGTTTTTT.

This clone was found once. The chain uses TRBV3-1 (or the pseudogene TRBV3-2) and TRBJ2-1, with TRBD2 as a possible D gene (6 bases). The V end was cut by 1 base, the J end by 3 bases, with 13 bases between. Germline values: CDR1 LGHDT, CDR2 YNNKEL (reference sequence). CDR3 length: 16 residues. As DNA, the CDR3 is TGTGCCAGCAGCCAAGTCTGGCAGGGACTCTACAATGAGCAGTTCTTC. Amino acids: CASSQVWQGLYNEQFF.

The count of this clone is one. The chain recombines TRBV7-9 with TRBJ2-3, with 7 bases fitting TRBD2. Germline CDR1 is SEHNR and CDR2 is FQNEAQ (reference sequence). The CDR3 has 15 residues. Germline trimming cut 8 bases from V and 1 base from J; bases unmatched to any gene: 9. The CDR3 bases are TGTGCCAGCGGTCATCCGGCGGGAGGCACAGATACGCAGTATTTT. Encoded protein: CASGHPAGGTDTQYF.

The J gene is TRBJ2-7, the V gene TRBV27, with D possibly TRBD1 on 5 matching bases. This CDR3 comprises 14 residues. Germline CDR1 reads MNHEY; CDR2 reads SMNVEV (reference sequence). Trimming stripped 8 bases from V and 3 bases from J, with 17 bases between. Here the CDR3 reads CASGHGHANYEQYF. CDR3 nucleotide sequence: TGTGCCAGCGGACACGGGCATGCCAACTACGAGCAGTACTTC.

This clone was seen only a few times. Within the sample, other DNA sequences also encode this same CDR3. J is TRBJ1-1 and V is TRBV6-1; 8 bases line up with TRBD1. Germline loops: CDR1 MNHNS, CDR2 SASEGT. J lost 3 bases, V lost 1 base, and 1 base had no gene match. The CDR3 sequence is 14 residues long. CDR3 region: CASSEDRGDTEAFF. The CDR3 nucleotides read TGTGCCAGCAGTGAAGACAGGGGGGACACTGAAGCTTTCTTT.

The chain links TRBV5-8 to TRBJ1-4; 8 bases are a match to TRBD1. The CDR3 runs 17 residues. The V segment lost 1 base and the J segment 0 bases; nucleotides outside the gene matches: 5. CDR1 SGHTS and CDR2 YDEGEE come from the germline V gene. In DNA form, the CDR3 reads TGTGCCAGCAGCTTGAGGACAGGGCCTACAACTAATGAAAAACTGTTTTTT. The encoded protein is CASSLRTGPTTNEKLFF.

The chain combines TRBV28 with TRBJ2-2, with 8 bases identical to TRBD2. V gave up 10 bases and J gave up 6 bases; unmatched junction bases: 7. Germline CDR1 is MDHEN and CDR2 is SYDVKM. The CDR3 has 13 amino acids. CDR3 sequence reads: CATKRERAGELFF. The CDR3 coding sequence is TGTGCCACCAAGCGGGAGAGAGCCGGGGAGCTGTTTTTT.

The chain recombines TRBV29-1 with TRBJ2-1, with 14 bases aligning to TRBD2. There are 13 residues in the CDR3. V lost 6 bases, J lost 10 bases, and 5 bases stayed unmatched. Per the germline V gene, CDR1 is SQVTM and CDR2 is ANQGSEA. CDR3 sequence: CSVGTSGSREQFF. The CDR3 DNA reads TGCAGCGTAGGGACTAGCGGGAGTCGGGAGCAGTTCTTC.

CDR3: CASSLLGPGNEQFF. The CDR3 DNA reads TGCGCCAGCAGCTTACTGGGGCCCGGCAATGAGCAGTTCTTC. The V and J genes are TRBV5-1 and TRBJ2-1; the D gene is possibly TRBD1 (5 bases). The V end lost 2 bases, the J end lost 6 bases, and 12 bases lay between the germline ends. From germline, CDR1 is SGHRS and CDR2 YFSETQ. The length of the CDR3 is 14 residues.